The clone carrying this T cell receptor beta chain was seen many times. This sample is part of a study of identical twins. The CDR3 has 14 amino acids. V lost 6 bases to trimming and J lost 8 bases, with 19 bases between them. CDR1 is MGHRA and CDR2 is YSYEKL in the germline V gene. Everyone who gave samples was a healthy Caucasian. TCRdb processed the 5' RACE reads anew with MiXCR; each CDR3 protein has one entry. The repertoire holds 540,000 or so distinct CDR3 sequences, with 20% to 25% as singletons. The sample was also linked to a second study, of yellow fever vaccine responses in identical twins.

The sequence derives from a woman between 18 and 29 years old in good health. Sequencing was carried out using CD4+ T cells sorted from blood. V is TRBV4-1 and J is TRBJ1-2; D is undetermined. CDR3 bases: TGCGCCAGCAGGCCCAACTTCGACAAGTCGGGCTACACCTTC. It specifies CASRPNFDKSGYTF.